The rows below give T cell receptor beta chains drawn from one sample of a study of cytomegalovirus exposure and HLA in healthy donors. Using immunoSEQ multiplex PCR, the repertoire was profiled, and TCRdb retains in-frame clones only, with some absent. The sample records 100,000 to 150,000 clones, 81% being singletons. Sequencing used PBMCs. The receptors derive from a man between 18 and 35 years old in good health and CMV-seronegative. Both conserved end residues are part of each CDR3. A D gene is named only where the DNA matches it firmly. Expanded clones are given a class, and other clones once, few, many or no size at all.

clone size	V gene	D gene	J gene	CDR3 protein	CDR3 DNA
-	TRBV2	TRBD2	TRBJ2-3	CASSEFRGRADTQYF	TGTGCCAGCAGTGAGTTCCGGGGGAGGGCAGATACGCAGTATTTT
-	TRBV19	-	TRBJ1-2	CASETPGANYGYTF	TGTGCCAGTGAGACCCCCGGGGCTAACTATGGCTACACCTTC
-	TRBV7-2	-	TRBJ1-4	CASSPPDIAWEKLFF	TGTGCCAGCAGCCCACCGGACATCGCCTGGGAAAAACTGTTTTTT
-	TRBV28	-	TRBJ2-2	CASLTRNTGELFF	TGTGCCAGCTTAACACGAAACACCGGGGAGCTGTTTTTT
-	TRBV18	-	TRBJ1-1	CASSPRQLATEAFF	TGTGCCAGCTCACCCCGACAGTTGGCCACTGAAGCTTTCTTT
-	TRBV28	TRBD1	TRBJ1-6	CASSFWGQNNSPLHF	TGTGCCAGCAGTTTTTGGGGACAGAATAATTCACCCCTCCACTTT
-	TRBV18	TRBD2	TRBJ2-1	CASSPFQRGASYNEQFF	TGTGCCAGCTCACCGTTCCAGCGGGGGGCTTCCTACAATGAGCAGTTCTTC
-	TRBV15	-	TRBJ1-2	CATSIMQGNDGYTF	TGTGCCACCAGCATAATGCAGGGGAACGATGGCTACACCTTC
few	TRBV30	-	TRBJ2-5	CALLGLRETQYF	TGTGCCTTGCTGGGCCTCAGGGAGACCCAGTACTTC
-	TRBV27	-	TRBJ1-1	CVTRGGLTEAFF	TGTGTGACTAGGGGGGGGCTCACTGAAGCTTTCTTT
-	TRBV30	-	TRBJ1-4	CAWVAGGNEKLFF	TGTGCCTGGGTAGCCGGGGGGAATGAAAAACTGTTTTTT
-	TRBV30	TRBD1	TRBJ1-2	CAWSSRRGKDYGYTF	TGTGCCTGGAGCTCTCGCAGGGGGAAAGACTATGGCTACACCTTC
-	TRBV5-1	TRBD2	TRBJ2-1	CASSLLTSGAKQFF	TGCGCCAGCAGCTTGCTCACTAGCGGGGCAAAACAGTTCTTC
-	TRBV5-1	TRBD1	TRBJ1-2	CASSTGDYGYTF	TGCGCCAGCAGCACAGGGGATTATGGCTACACCTTC